The rows below give T cell receptor beta chains drawn from one sample of a study of T cells after yellow fever vaccination. Via MiXCR, TCRdb re-called the 5' RACE reads, giving one row per CDR3 protein. The sample gives just under 600,000 distinct CDR3 sequences, approximately 13% of which show up once; around 15% is in the top ten. The sample was PBMCs, taken on the day of the yellow fever booster vaccination. The receptors stem from a man aged 25 to 40 who received the YFV17D yellow fever vaccine. The CDR3 runs from the conserved cysteine through the conserved F or W. A D gene is named only where the DNA matches it firmly. The size entry is marked missing in some rows and otherwise reads once, few, many or a size class.

cdr3_aa d_call clone_size j_call v_call
CSGQAGYNEQFF NA few TRBJ2-1 TRBV20-1
CARGSYVQFF NA few TRBJ2-1 TRBV10-1
CASSLEGVVETQYF NA NA TRBJ2-5 TRBV7-8
CASSQGRRTSAYNEQFF TRBD2 once TRBJ2-1 TRBV4-3
CASRERSSYNEQFF NA NA TRBJ2-1 TRBV5-1
CSARGADSSYNEQFF NA few TRBJ2-1 TRBV20-1
CASSRGRTVEQFF TRBD2 many TRBJ2-1 TRBV7-8
CASSQVGFGTEAFF NA NA TRBJ1-1 TRBV3-1
CASLNIRDRTTYHLNEQFF NA few TRBJ2-1 TRBV4-3
CASIGQAPYNEQFF TRBD1 few TRBJ2-1 TRBV7-2
CASSLAAPTQYF NA NA TRBJ2-3 TRBV7-2
CASSLALGKAFF NA NA TRBJ1-1 TRBV12-3/TRBV12-4
CASSPRAGGSSYEQYF TRBD2 NA TRBJ2-7 TRBV7-6
CASSDRGITGELFF TRBD1 NA TRBJ2-2 TRBV9
CASSQGSKLFF NA few TRBJ1-4 TRBV14
CASSYSLAGVVGELFF TRBD2 many TRBJ2-2 TRBV6-5
CASSLSGRESYEQYF TRBD2 many TRBJ2-7 TRBV11-1
CASSVGQGDGNQPQHF TRBD1 few TRBJ1-5 TRBV7-9
CASSYRRREREPDTQYF TRBD2 NA TRBJ2-3 TRBV6-5
CASSGLLGLAGVVDTQYF TRBD2 NA TRBJ2-3 TRBV11-2
CAISNGLAGGPLAF TRBD2 NA TRBJ2-1 TRBV10-3
CSATRQGVTEAFF TRBD1 few TRBJ1-1 TRBV20-1
CASSQTQNSPLHF NA few TRBJ1-6 TRBV12-3/TRBV12-4
CASRSKTGNRDEQYF NA few TRBJ2-7 TRBV7-9
CAWSIGLAGYTDTQYF TRBD2 NA TRBJ2-3 TRBV30
CASSLPTLGKYNEQFF NA many TRBJ2-1 TRBV5-1
CATSRDADYNEQFF NA many TRBJ2-1 TRBV15
CASSRELAGRDTQYF TRBD2 few TRBJ2-3 TRBV6-2/TRBV6-3
CASSPGTSGSGEQYF TRBD2 few TRBJ2-7 TRBV5-4
CSAWTSGRSQETQYF TRBD2 NA TRBJ2-5 TRBV20-1